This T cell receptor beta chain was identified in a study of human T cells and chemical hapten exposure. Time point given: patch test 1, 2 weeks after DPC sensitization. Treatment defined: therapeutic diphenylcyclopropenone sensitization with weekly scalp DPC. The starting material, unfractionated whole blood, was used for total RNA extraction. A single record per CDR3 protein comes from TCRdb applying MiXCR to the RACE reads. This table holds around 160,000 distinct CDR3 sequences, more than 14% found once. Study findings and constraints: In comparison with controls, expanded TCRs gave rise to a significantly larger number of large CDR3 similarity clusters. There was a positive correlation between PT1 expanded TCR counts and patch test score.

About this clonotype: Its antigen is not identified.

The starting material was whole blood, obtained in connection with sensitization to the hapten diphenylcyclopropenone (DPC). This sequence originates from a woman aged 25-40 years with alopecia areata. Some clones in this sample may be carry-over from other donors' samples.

The CDR3 here is CASSSDLGELFF. The CDR3 region has the DNA TGTGCCAGCTCATCGGACTTAGGGGAGCTGTTTTTT. This chain connects TRBV18 to TRBJ2-2; a weak D match, TRBD2 (5 bases). CDR3 length equals 12 residues. CDR1 and CDR2 (germline): KGHSH, LQKENI. The V and J ends lost 5 bases and 8 bases respectively, with 9 bases between them.